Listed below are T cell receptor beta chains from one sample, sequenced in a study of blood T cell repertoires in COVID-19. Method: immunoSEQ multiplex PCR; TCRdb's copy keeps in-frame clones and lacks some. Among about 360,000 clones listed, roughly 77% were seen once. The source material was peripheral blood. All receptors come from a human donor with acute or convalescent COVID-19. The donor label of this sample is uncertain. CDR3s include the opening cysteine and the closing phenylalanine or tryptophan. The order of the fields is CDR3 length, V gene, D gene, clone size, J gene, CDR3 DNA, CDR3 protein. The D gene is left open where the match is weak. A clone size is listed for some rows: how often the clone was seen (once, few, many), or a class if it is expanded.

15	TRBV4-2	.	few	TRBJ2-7	TGTGCCAGCAGCCAAGATGCGGGTAGTTCCTACGAGCAGTACTTC	CASSQDAGSSYEQYF
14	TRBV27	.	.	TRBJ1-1	TGTGCCAGCAGTCCTTACTCTAGGAACACTGAAGCTTTCTTT	CASSPYSRNTEAFF
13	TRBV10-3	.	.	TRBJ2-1	TGTGCCATCAGTGTGATACAGAACAATGAGCAGTTCTTC	CAISVIQNNEQFF
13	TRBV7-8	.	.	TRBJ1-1	TGTGCCAGCAGAGGACAGTCGAACACTGAAGCTTTCTTT	CASRGQSNTEAFF
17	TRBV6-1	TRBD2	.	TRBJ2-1	TGTGCCAGCAGTGGGGGACTAGCGGGAGTTATCTTCAATGAGCAGTTCTTC	CASSGGLAGVIFNEQFF
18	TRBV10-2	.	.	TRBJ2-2	TGCGCCAGCAGTGAGTGGGGGGCGGCGACAGGGTACACCGGGGAGCTGTTTTTT	CASSEWGAATGYTGELFF
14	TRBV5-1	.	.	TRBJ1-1	TGCGCCAGCAGCATCAGGGAAGTGAACACTGAAGCTTTCTTT	CASSIREVNTEAFF
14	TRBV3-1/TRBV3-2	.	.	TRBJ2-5	TGTGCCAGCAGCTCGGGACATCGGACAGAGACCCAGTACTTC	CASSSGHRTETQYF
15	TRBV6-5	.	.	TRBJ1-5	TGTGCCAGCCGGTCCGGGCGGGGAGCGAATCAGCCCCAGCATTTT	CASRSGRGANQPQHF
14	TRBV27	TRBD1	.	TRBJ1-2	TGTGCCAGCAGCCCCCAGGGGGCCTACTATGGCTACACCTTC	CASSPQGAYYGYTF
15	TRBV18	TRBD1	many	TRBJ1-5	TGTGCCAGCTCACCGGGACAGGCGGCCTATCAGCCCCAGCATTTT	CASSPGQAAYQPQHF
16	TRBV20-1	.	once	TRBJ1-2	TGCAGTGCTAGTTTCCGGCAGCGGACCTCTCCCTATGGCTACACCTTC	CSASFRQRTSPYGYTF
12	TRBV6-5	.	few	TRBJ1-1	TGTGCCAGCAAACAGGCCAACACTGAAGCTTTCTTT	CASKQANTEAFF
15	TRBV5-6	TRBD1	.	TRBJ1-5	TGTGCCAGCAGCCCGGGACAGAATAGCAATCAGCCCCAGCATTTT	CASSPGQNSNQPQHF
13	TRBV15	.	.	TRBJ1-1	TGTGCCACCAGCTGGGGGCGGAACACTGAAGCTTTCTTT	CATSWGRNTEAFF
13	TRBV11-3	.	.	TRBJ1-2	TGTGCCAGCAGCAGCACAGCTAACTATGGCTACACCTTC	CASSSTANYGYTF
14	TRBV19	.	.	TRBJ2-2	TGTGCCAGTACCGGGGAGGCTGGCACCGGGGAGCTGTTTTTT	CASTGEAGTGELFF
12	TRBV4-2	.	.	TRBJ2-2	TGTGCCAGCAGCCAACAATCCGGGGAGCTGTTTTTT	CASSQQSGELFF
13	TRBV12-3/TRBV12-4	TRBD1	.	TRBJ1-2	TGTGCCAGCAGTTTACGGGACAGAACCAGCTACACCTTC	CASSLRDRTSYTF
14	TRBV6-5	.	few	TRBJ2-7	TGTGCCAGCAGTTACTCGGCTAGTACCTACGAGCAGTACTTC	CASSYSASTYEQYF
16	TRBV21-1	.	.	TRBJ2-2	TGTGCCAGCAGCAAAGGAGTCATAGCGATACACCGGGGAGCTGTTTTT	CASSKGVIAIHRGAVF
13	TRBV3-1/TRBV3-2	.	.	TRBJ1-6	TGTGCCAGCAGCCAAGGCAGGGCTTCACCCCTCCACTTT	CASSQGRASPLHF
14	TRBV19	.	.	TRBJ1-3	TGTGCCAGTAGGGGACTGAGCTCTGGAAACACCATATATTTT	CASRGLSSGNTIYF
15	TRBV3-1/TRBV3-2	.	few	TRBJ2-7	TGTGCCAGCAGCCAATTTAGGAGTACCCCCTCCGAGCAGTACTTC	CASSQFRSTPSEQYF
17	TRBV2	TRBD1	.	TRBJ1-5	TGTGCCAGCAGTGCCCCCGGAGGGGGCAGTAGCAATCAGCCCCAGCATTTT	CASSAPGGGSSNQPQHF
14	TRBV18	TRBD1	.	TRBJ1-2	TGTGCCAGCTCACTGGATGGGACAGGGCATGGCTACACCTTC	CASSLDGTGHGYTF
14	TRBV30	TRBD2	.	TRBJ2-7	TGTGCCTGGAGTGTGATTAGCGGGAGTGTCGAGCAGTACTTC	CAWSVISGSVEQYF
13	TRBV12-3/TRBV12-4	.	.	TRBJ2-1	TGTGCCAGCAGTCTGATAGTCCCCCGCGAGCAGTTCTTC	CASSLIVPREQFF
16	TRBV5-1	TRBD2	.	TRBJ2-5	TGCGCCAGCAGCTTGCTGGTCGCGGGAGTAGAGGAGACCCAGTACTTC	CASSLLVAGVEETQYF
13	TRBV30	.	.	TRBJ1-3	TGTGCCTGGCAACAGGTCTCTGGAAACACCATATATTTT	CAWQQVSGNTIYF
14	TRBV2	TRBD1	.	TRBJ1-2	TGTGCCAGCAGTGAAGCGGGACAGGGCGGAGGCTACACCTTC	CASSEAGQGGGYTF
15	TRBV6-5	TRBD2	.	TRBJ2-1	TGTGCCAGCAGACAAGGGAGCGGGGGATCGGGTGAGCAGTTCTTC	CASRQGSGGSGEQFF
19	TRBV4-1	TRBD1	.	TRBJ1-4	TGCGCCAGCAGCCAGCCTCCGGGACAGGGGGGATTAGCGAATGAAAAACTGTTTTTT	CASSQPPGQGGLANEKLFF
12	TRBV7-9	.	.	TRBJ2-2	TGTGCCAGCAGCTTTAGTGCCGGGGAGCTGTTTTTT	CASSFSAGELFF
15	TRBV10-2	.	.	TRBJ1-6	TGCGCCAGCACGACAGAAACCTCCTATAATTCACCCCTCCACTTT	CASTTETSYNSPLHF
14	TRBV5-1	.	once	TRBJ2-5	TGCGCCAGCAGCTTGGTCAACGGCCAAGAGACCCAGTACTTC	CASSLVNGQETQYF
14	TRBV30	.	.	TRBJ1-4	TGTGCCTGGAGTCCACGGACACGCGGCGAAAAACTGTTTTTT	CAWSPRTRGEKLFF
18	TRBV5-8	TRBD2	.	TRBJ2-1	TGTGCCAGCAGCTTGTCGTTAGCGGGCTATATATCCCACAATGAGCAGTTCTTC	CASSLSLAGYISHNEQFF
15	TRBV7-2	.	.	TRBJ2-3	TGTGCCAGCAGCTCCACTTGGCAGGCAGGAGATACGCAGTATTTT	CASSSTWQAGDTQYF
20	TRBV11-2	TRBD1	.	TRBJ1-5	TGTGCCAGCAGCTTAGAGAGGGACAGGGGACGCGAATATAGCAATCAGCCCCAGCATTTT	CASSLERDRGREYSNQPQHF
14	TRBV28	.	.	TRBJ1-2	TGTGCCAGCAGTTTCCAGGGCGGTTTCTATGGCTACACCTTC	CASSFQGGFYGYTF
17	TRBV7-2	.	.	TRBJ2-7	TGTGCCAGCAGCTTAGAGGGGAGACTAGTTATAGGGTTCGAGCAGTACTTC	CASSLEGRLVIGFEQYF
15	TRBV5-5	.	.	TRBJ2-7	TGTGCCAGCAGCTTGGCAGCCACAGCACCCTACGAGCAGTACTTC	CASSLAATAPYEQYF
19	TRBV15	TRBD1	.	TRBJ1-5	TGTGCCACCAGCAGCCGCTCGTCCCAGGGTAAGCAGGGGGTTCAGCCCCAGCATTTT	CATSSRSSQGKQGVQPQHF
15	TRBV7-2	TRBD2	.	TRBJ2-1	TGTGCCAGCAGCCGCGGCCGGGGGGCCTACAATGAGCAGTTCTTC	CASSRGRGAYNEQFF
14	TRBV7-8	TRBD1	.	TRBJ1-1	TGTGCCAGCAGCCCAGGGGGCCGGCGAGCTGAAGCTTTCTTT	CASSPGGRRAEAFF
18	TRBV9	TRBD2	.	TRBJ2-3	TGTGCCAGCAGCGTAGGACATTTGCCTAGCGGGGGGGCAGATACGCAGTATTTT	CASSVGHLPSGGADTQYF
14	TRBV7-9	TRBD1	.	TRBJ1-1	TGTGCCAGCAGTCCCAAGACAGGGTCTGCTGAAGCTTTCTTT	CASSPKTGSAEAFF
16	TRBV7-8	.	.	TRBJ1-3	TGTGCCAGCAGCCCGGGTGGGAGTAAACTCGGAAACACCATATATTTT	CASSPGGSKLGNTIYF
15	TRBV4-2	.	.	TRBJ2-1	TGTGCCAGCAGCCAAGGAGGGACTGACGGTTGGGAGCCGTTCTTC	CASSQGGTDGWEPFF
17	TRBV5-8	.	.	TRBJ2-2	TGTGCCAGCAGCTTTGATTTAACCGGGGGTCCTTCCGGGGAGCTGTTTTTT	CASSFDLTGGPSGELFF
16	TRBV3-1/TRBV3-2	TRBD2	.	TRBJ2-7	TGTGCCAGCAGCCAAGACCCCGGGACTAGCAAATACGAGCAGTACTTC	CASSQDPGTSKYEQYF